This TCR beta chain is from a study of shared clonotypes between healthy human individuals. Across the whole study: Three CD4 naive, three CD4 memory, two CD8 naive and one CD8 memory plate were used per donor. Study outcomes and limitations: Rarefaction analysis demonstrated incomplete sorted-subset sequencing notwithstanding large depth.

Per germline, CDR1 LNHDA and CDR2 SQIVND (reference sequence). The CDR3 has 13 residues. Trimming removed 3 bases from V and 2 bases from J, with 8 bases in between. A note on this clone: Its antigen is undetermined.

Sequencing used immunoSEQ multiplex PCR; TCRdb keeps in-frame clones, though not all of them. This repertoire shows some 1 million clones, about 75% found once; its top ten account for 1.4%. CD4+ cells underwent separation, giving CD45RA+ naive and CD45RA-negative memory subsets. The chain recombines TRBV19 with TRBJ2-7; D is ambiguous. The sequencing sample was made of memory CD4+ T cells sorted from blood. Specified subset: CD45RA-negative fraction. The clonotype was recovered from a man younger than 35 in good health. The CDR3: CASSMIGAYEQYF. The CDR3 DNA is TGTGCCAGTAGTATGATTGGAGCCTACGAGCAGTACTTC. The complete variable domain, with remaining parts taken from reference TRBV19 and TRBJ2-7, reads DGGITQSPKYLFRKEGQNVTLSCEQNLNHDAMYWYRQDPGQGLRLIYYSQIVNDFQKGDIAEGYSVSREKKESFPLTVTSAQKNPTAFYLCASSMIGAYEQYFGPGTRLTVT.